This record covers a single T cell receptor beta chain. Its antigen is currently unknown. The data derive from a study of CD8+CD57+ T cells in acquired aplastic anemia. In the study overall: CD4+ and CD8+ cells, once sorted, gave DNA averaging roughly 3 ug.

Genomic DNA was employed as the template in profiling TCR beta VDJ and CDR3. TCRdb reprocessed the reads via MiXCR and lists one record per CDR3 protein. The sample holds tens of thousands of distinct CDR3 sequences; 76% are singletons and the top ten take 22%. V lost 5 bases and J 2 bases, leaving 9 bases between the germline ends. Germline lookup yields CDR1 LNHDA and CDR2 SQIVND (reference sequence). This CDR3 contains 13 residues. General study points: Controls and patients did not differ significantly in CD8+ Simpson's diversity. The study identified roughly 29 CD8+ CDR3 sequences shared by patients and controls.

The chain is built from TRBV19 and TRBJ1-1, with D hard to call. This TCR came from a human donor in good health, serving as a control. The material sequenced was sorted CD4+, CD8+, or CD8+CD57+ T cells (not recorded which) from PBMCs. CDR3 sequence reads: CASSQWGNTEAFF. The CDR3 bases are TGTGCCAGTAGTCAGTGGGGTAACACTGAAGCTTTCTTT.